Listed here are 7 T cell receptor beta chains from one sample, sequenced in a study of cytomegalovirus exposure and HLA in healthy donors. With 60 Vbeta and 13 Jbeta primers, the PCR was carried out. The method was immunoSEQ multiplex PCR; TCRdb's version includes in-frame clones alone and lacks a portion of them. Seen here are approximately 160,000 clones, 75% observed once, and the top ten hold 2.5% to 3%. The sample consisted of PBMCs. The receptors shown here come from a woman aged 50 to 60 in good health and CMV-seropositive.

This clone was seen a single time. The chain employs TRBV4-1 and TRBJ1-1, with D perhaps matching TRBD1 (6 bases). V was clipped by 3 bases and J by 10 bases, with 15 bases between them. CDR3 length: 13 residues. Germline values: CDR1 MGHRA, CDR2 YSYEKL. This chain's CDR3 is CASSQYIQGRAFF. The CDR3, as DNA: TGCGCCAGCAGCCAGTATATACAGGGTAGAGCTTTCTTT.

Comments on this clone: One end of the junction varies from germline; a read error may be responsible. This chain joins TRBV7-9 and TRBJ2-7, with D possibly TRBD2 on 6 matching bases. The CDR3 has 14 residues. From germline, CDR1 is SEHNR and CDR2 FQNEAQ (reference sequence). Here the CDR3 DNA reads TGTGCCAGCAACTTAGCGGCGGAATCCTACGAGCAGTACTTC. Its translation: CASNLAAESYEQYF.

V gene TRBV13 combines with J gene TRBJ1-2; TRBD1 matches at 10 bases. Germline loops: CDR1 PRHDT, CDR2 FYEKMQ (reference sequence). This CDR3 is built from 14 residues. With 5 bases clipped from V and 8 bases from J, the junction kept 8 bases outside the gene matches. The CDR3 DNA sequence: TGTGCCAGCAGCAGGACCGGGACAGGGGACGGCTACACCTTC. Residues: CASSRTGTGDGYTF.

The V gene is TRBV4-1, the J gene TRBJ1-4; 9 bases match TRBD1. Looked up from germline, CDR1 is MGHRA and CDR2 is YSYEKL. CDR3 length: 16 residues. V was clipped by 2 bases and J by 6 bases; unmatched bases: 7. CDR3 protein: CASSQTGQGSYEKLFF. The DNA for the CDR3 is TGCGCCAGCAGCCAAACGGGACAGGGTAGTTATGAAAAACTGTTTTTT.

The chain combines TRBV28 with TRBJ1-2, with 7 bases aligning to TRBD1. V lost 5 bases, J lost 8 bases, and 8 bases stayed unmatched. Germline-derived CDR1 and CDR2 are MDHEN and SYDVKM. CDR3 size: 13 residues. CDR3 DNA sequence: TGTGCCAGCAGTAGGACAGGCCCAAGAGGCTACACCTTC. Translating gives CASSRTGPRGYTF.

This sequence joins TRBV6-7 and TRBJ2-7, with D possibly being TRBD1 (5 bases). TRBV6-7 is filed as an ORF, its function uncertain. V was clipped by 5 bases and J by 3 bases, with 14 bases between them. The CDR3 length is 14 residues. CDR3 sequence: CASSPSQGFYEQYF. CDR3 sequence (DNA): TGTGCCAGCAGTCCCTCTCAGGGTTTCTACGAGCAGTACTTC.

The genes are TRBV6-4 and TRBJ1-6; 7 bases align to TRBD1. This CDR3 is built from 13 residues. The J segment lost 7 bases and the V segment lost 5 bases, leaving 2 bases of the junction unmatched. CDR1 and CDR2 from the germline V gene are MRHNA and SNTAGT. The CDR3 here is CASSPTGNSPLHF. CDR3 DNA: TGTGCCAGCAGTCCGACAGGGAATTCACCCCTCCACTTT.